This TCR beta chain derives from a study of human T cells and chemical hapten exposure. Overall study results and limits: Expanded TCRs clustered into significantly more large CDR3 similarity groups than controls, the analysis revealed.

Details on this clonotype: Antigen: not known.

The V gene's germline CDR1 is ENHRY and CDR2 SYGVKD. Deletions cut 9 bases from V and 5 bases from J, with 13 bases between. The CDR3 is made up of 12 amino acids. Using its own MiXCR run on the RACE reads, TCRdb lists one record per CDR3 protein. Of nearly 350,000 distinct CDR3 sequences in the sample, under 9% are singletons; the top ten hold around 8.2%. Time point in this sample: patch test 1, 2 weeks after DPC sensitization. Sample treatment: therapeutic diphenylcyclopropenone sensitization with weekly scalp DPC. V is TRBV10-3 and J is TRBJ2-5, with D possibly matching TRBD2 (7 bases). Sequences were derived from whole blood, sampled in connection with sensitization to the hapten diphenylcyclopropenone (DPC). This clonotype was sampled from a woman under 30 with alopecia areata. Some clones in this sample may be carry-over from other donors' samples. CDR3 residues: CAIGGGPETQYF. In DNA form, the CDR3 reads TGTGCCATTGGGGGGGGCCCGGAGACCCAGTACTTC.